One sample yielded the 29 T cell receptor beta chains listed below, sequenced in a study of identical twins. TCRdb redid the calling of the 5' RACE reads with MiXCR, one entry per CDR3 protein. Seen here are 650,000 to 800,000 distinct CDR3 sequences, about 9.4% observed once, and the top ten hold roughly 0.97%. The sample also formed part of further work on yellow fever vaccine responses in identical twins.

The material sequenced was PBMCs. Receptor source: a woman between 18 and 29 years old in good health.

There are many counts of this clonotype. V usage is TRBV7-2 and J usage is TRBJ1-2; tentative D call: TRBD1 (6 bases). Germline V gives CDR1 SGHTA, CDR2 FQGNSA. Trimming cost V 2 bases and J 7 bases, with 17 bases left between them. The CDR3 is 15 residues long. The CDR3 is CASSLNAQGRSGYTF. CDR3 DNA sequence: TGTGCCAGCAGCTTAAATGCGCAGGGGAGGTCTGGCTACACCTTC. Drawing the rest from reference TRBV7-2 and TRBJ1-2, the complete variable domain is GAGVSQSPSNKVTEKGKDVELRCDPISGHTALYWYRQSLGQGLEFLIYFQGNSAPDKSGLPSDRFSAERTGGSVSTLTIQRTQQEDSAVYLCASSLNAQGRSGYTFGSGTRLTVV.

This clonotype occurred a few times. The chain couples TRBV6-2 or TRBV6-3 to TRBJ2-1; no firm D call. V lost 4 bases, J lost 9 bases, and 19 bases lay in between. The CDR3 has 15 amino acids. Germline V CDR1 and CDR2: MNHEY, SVGEGT. The CDR3 sequence is CASSFDPDRVGEQFF. The CDR3 region has the DNA TGTGCCAGCAGTTTCGACCCGGACCGTGTGGGTGAGCAGTTCTTC.

This clonotype has just a few counts. This chain uses TRBV6-6 with TRBJ1-5, with D possibly being TRBD1 (6 bases). The CDR3 runs 11 residues. Per germline, CDR1 MNHNY and CDR2 SVGAGI (reference sequence). Trimming removed 7 bases from V and 11 bases from J, with 12 bases in between. CDR3: CASKEGEAQHF. The CDR3 coding sequence is TGTGCCAGCAAGGAGGGGGAAGCCCAGCATTTT.

The chain links TRBV5-1 to TRBJ1-1, with TRBD1 matching over 7 bases. Per the germline V gene, CDR1 is SGHRS and CDR2 is YFSETQ. The CDR3 loop spans 14 amino acids. With V trimmed by 4 bases and J by 5 bases, 8 bases remained unmatched. The CDR3 nucleotides are TGCGCCAGCAGCACAACAGGGGAGAAAACTGAAGCTTTCTTT. Residues: CASSTTGEKTEAFF.

This clonotype was seen at least ten times. V and J are TRBV5-1 and TRBJ2-3; TRBD1 is a possible D gene (5 bases). Trimming removed 4 bases from V and 2 bases from J, with 17 bases in between. The CDR3 length is 16 residues. Germline CDR1 is SGHRS and CDR2 is YFSETQ. CDR3 DNA: TGCGCCAGCAGCGACACCGAGACAGAACTCACAGATACGCAGTATTTT. This sequence encodes CASSDTETELTDTQYF.

This clonotype was picked up many times. The chain couples TRBV3-1 to TRBJ1-1; weak D call: TRBD1 (5 bases). Per the germline V gene, CDR1 is LGHDT and CDR2 is YNNKEL (reference sequence). There are 14 residues in the CDR3. V was pared by 0 bases and J by 7 bases, with 12 bases between. The CDR3 is CASSQEGVTFEAFF. CDR3 bases: TGTGCCAGCAGCCAAGAGGGGGTGACGTTTGAAGCTTTCTTT.

The chain couples TRBV12-3 or TRBV12-4 to TRBJ1-4, with a weak D call TRBD1 (5 bases). The CDR3 runs to 15 residues. V shed 7 bases and J shed 5 bases, with 17 bases lying between them. The CDR3 protein is CASTHSGQGNEKLFF. CDR3 bases: TGTGCCAGCACCCACTCTGGGCAGGGAAATGAAAAACTGTTTTTT.

This clonotype was found many times. The chain links TRBV15 to TRBJ2-7; no clear D. The CDR3 extends over 14 amino acids. Trimming stripped 2 bases from V and 2 bases from J, with 10 bases between. The germline gives CDR1 LNHNV, CDR2 YYDKDF (reference sequence). This CDR3 reads CATSRTIRAYEQYF. In DNA form, the CDR3 reads TGTGCCACCAGCAGAACAATTAGGGCCTACGAGCAGTACTTC.

This clonotype has more than one count but fewer than ten. The chain joins TRBV6-5 to TRBJ2-4; 7 bases are shared with TRBD1. The CDR3 is made up of 16 amino acids. Germline CDR1 and CDR2: MNHEY and SVGAGI. Trimming took 2 bases from V and 0 from J; bases not matched to a gene: 4. CDR3 DNA: TGTGCCAGCAGTTACACAGGGGCCAAAGCCAAAAACATTCAGTACTTC. It is translated as CASSYTGAKAKNIQYF.

This clonotype occurred many times. This rearrangement joins TRBV5-1 to TRBJ2-2, with D tentatively TRBD1 (6 bases). V was cut by 4 bases and J by 2 bases, with 12 bases left in between. Germline CDR1 is SGHRS and CDR2 is YFSETQ. CDR3 size: 15 residues. The CDR3 here is CASSIGQPNTGELFF. DNA for the CDR3: TGCGCCAGCAGCATCGGACAGCCAAACACCGGGGAGCTGTTTTTT.

This clonotype occurred many times. The V call is TRBV5-1, the J call TRBJ2-4, with 13 nucleotides matching TRBD2. This CDR3 is 16 amino acids long. Germline V gives CDR1 SGHRS, CDR2 YFSETQ. Trimming removed 0 bases from V and 8 bases from J; junction bases left unmatched: 5. The CDR3 is CASSLGTSGSVHIQYF. The CDR3 DNA sequence: TGCGCCAGCAGCTTGGGGACTAGCGGGAGTGTCCACATTCAGTACTTC.

This clonotype was seen repeatedly, ten times or more. J is TRBJ2-3 and V is TRBV7-2; the match to TRBD2 covers 12 bases. The germline CDR1 and CDR2 sequences are SGHTA and FQGNSA. CDR3 length equals 14 residues. The J segment lost 5 bases and the V segment lost 5 bases, leaving 2 bases of the junction unmatched. CDR3 sequence reads: CASSPGLAGDTQYF. CDR3 sequence (DNA): TGTGCCAGCAGCCCGGGACTAGCGGGAGATACGCAGTATTTT. Combining the CDR3 with reference TRBV7-2 and TRBJ2-3 gives the whole variable domain GAGVSQSPSNKVTEKGKDVELRCDPISGHTALYWYRQSLGQGLEFLIYFQGNSAPDKSGLPSDRFSAERTGGSVSTLTIQRTQQEDSAVYLCASSPGLAGDTQYFGPGTRLTVL.

The V gene is TRBV7-2, the J gene TRBJ2-7, with 7 bases matching TRBD2. The CDR3 runs to 16 residues. The junction had 15 bases not matched to a gene; V was cut back by 7 bases and J by 3 bases. Germline values: CDR1 SGHTA, CDR2 FQGNSA. Here the CDR3 reads CASTQGLADGDYEQYF. The CDR3 DNA reads as TGTGCCAGCACCCAAGGGCTAGCGGATGGAGACTACGAGCAGTACTTC.

Written as DNA, the CDR3 is TGTGCCAGCCCTAGCGGGGCAGGATATGATAGCAATCAGCCCCAGCATTTT. It codes for CASPSGAGYDSNQPQHF. The chain carries TRBV7-9 and TRBJ1-5, with TRBD1 as a possible D gene (5 bases). Trimming left V 8 bases short and J 0 bases short, with 20 bases between. The CDR3 spans 17 residues. Germline V gene lookup returns CDR1 SEHNR and CDR2 FQNEAQ (reference sequence).

This clonotype was detected only a few times. The J gene is TRBJ2-1, the V gene TRBV20-1, with 7 bases aligning to TRBD2. Germline CDR1 is DFQATT and CDR2 is SNEGSKA (reference sequence). The CDR3 extends over 15 amino acids. Losses at the gene ends were 6 bases for V and 5 bases for J; bases not matched to a gene: 13. Written as DNA, the CDR3 is TGCAGTGCCTTAACCGGGACTACGAAAGACAATGAGCAGTTCTTC. It specifies CSALTGTTKDNEQFF.

This clonotype occurred a few times. The junction does not match germline at one end; this may be a read error. This chain joins TRBV12-3 or TRBV12-4 and TRBJ2-4; 12 nucleotides align to TRBD1. The CDR3 is 18 amino acids. Here the CDR3 reads CACSGDRGHSLAKNIQYF. The CDR3 DNA follows: TGTGCCTGCAGTGGGGACAGGGGGCATTCCTTAGCCAAAAACATTCAGTACTTC.

This clonotype occurred many times. The CDR3 spells CASSLVSNYGYTF. DNA for the CDR3: TGTGCCAGCAGTTTAGTCTCTAACTATGGCTACACCTTC. The chain is built from TRBV28 and TRBJ1-2; D unclear. CDR1 is MDHEN and CDR2 is SYDVKM in the germline V gene. The CDR3 spans 13 residues. V was cut by 2 bases and J by 0 bases, with 4 bases left in between.

This chain uses TRBV6-2 or TRBV6-3 with TRBJ2-3, with TRBD2 matching 12 bases. Germline CDR1 reads MNHEY; CDR2 reads SVGEGT. The CDR3 totals 18 residues. After removal of 7 bases from V and 7 bases from J, the junction contained 18 bases not matched to a gene. The CDR3 DNA sequence: TGTGCCAGCAATCCGGCTAGCGGGAGGGCCTTGCGAGGGCATACGCAGTATTTT. Its translation is CASNPASGRALRGHTQYF.

This clonotype was seen only a few times. The J gene is TRBJ2-7, the V gene TRBV20-1; TRBD1 might be the D (5 bases). V lost 6 bases and J lost 2, with 11 bases in between. This CDR3 spans 12 amino acids. Germline V gene sequence: CDR1 DFQATT, CDR2 SNEGSKA (reference sequence). CDR3 DNA sequence: TGCAGTGCAGACGAACAGGCCTACGAGCAGTACTTC. This sequence encodes CSADEQAYEQYF.

V is TRBV5-1 and J is TRBJ2-7, with 9 bases fitting TRBD1. The CDR3 has 14 residues. CDR1 is SGHRS, CDR2 YFSETQ, per germline. The junction had 5 bases not matched to a gene; V was cut back by 4 bases and J by 3 bases. As DNA, the CDR3 is TGCGCCAGCAGCATTCGACAGGGGGTCTACGAGCAGTACTTC. Its translation: CASSIRQGVYEQYF. Complete variable domain (other parts from reference TRBV5-1 and TRBJ2-7): KAGVTQTPRYLIKTRGQQVTLSCSPISGHRSVSWYQQTPGQGLQFLFEYFSETQRNKGNFPGRFSGRQFSNSRSEMNVSTLELGDSALYLCASSIRQGVYEQYFGPGTRLTVT.

This clonotype came up a few times. The chain uses TRBV12-3 or TRBV12-4 and TRBJ2-2, with D possibly matching TRBD1 (5 bases). This CDR3 has 19 amino acids. Deletions cut 6 bases from V and 0 bases from J, with 23 bases between. The CDR3 is CASSPSQSKTVPNTGELFF. The CDR3 nucleotides are TGTGCCAGCAGCCCCAGCCAGTCCAAGACAGTCCCGAACACCGGGGAGCTGTTTTTT.

The rearrangement joins TRBV7-2 to TRBJ1-1; 10 bases fit TRBD1. With 1 base clipped from V and 7 bases from J, the junction kept 3 bases outside the gene matches. The CDR3 totals 14 residues. Per the germline V gene, CDR1 is SGHTA and CDR2 is FQGNSA. In DNA, the CDR3 is TGTGCCAGCAGCTTAGGGACAGGGGGGGGTGAAGCTTTCTTT. It codes for CASSLGTGGGEAFF.

The chain couples TRBV9 to TRBJ1-3, with D hard to call. The germline V and J ends were trimmed by 5 bases and 4 bases, with 7 bases remaining between them. CDR3 length equals 12 residues. Looked up from germline, CDR1 is SGDLS and CDR2 is YYNGEE. The CDR3 coding sequence is TGTGCCAGCAGGGGCCAAGGAAACACCATATATTTT. Its translation: CASRGQGNTIYF. Together with reference TRBV9 and TRBJ1-3, the CDR3 gives the full variable domain: DSGVTQTPKHLITATGQRVTLRCSPRSGDLSVYWYQQSLDQGLQFLIQYYNGEERAKGNILERFSAQQFPDLHSELNLSSLELGDSALYFCASRGQGNTIYFGEGSWLTVV.

The V and J genes are TRBV7-2 and TRBJ2-2; 8 positions agree with TRBD2. Germline CDR1 and CDR2: SGHTA and FQGNSA. The length of the CDR3 is 17 residues. Trimming at V came to 0 bases and at J to 6 bases, leaving 9 bases not matched to a gene. CDR3 sequence reads: CASSLAPGLVPSGELFF. The DNA for the CDR3 is TGTGCCAGCAGCTTAGCTCCGGGACTAGTTCCGTCCGGGGAGCTGTTTTTT.

This clonotype was seen a handful of times. The chain links TRBV20-1 to TRBJ2-7; D gene uncertain. CDR3 size: 14 residues. V was pared by 6 bases and J by 3 bases, with 18 bases between. Germline CDR1 is DFQATT and CDR2 is SNEGSKA (reference sequence). CDR3 nucleotide sequence: TGCAGTGCCCTTGGCAGGTTGGTGAGCTACGAGCAGTACTTC. It codes for CSALGRLVSYEQYF.

V and J are TRBV6-2 or TRBV6-3 and TRBJ2-7; no reliable D call. The CDR3 has 12 residues. Trimming took off 2 bases at V and 6 bases at J, with 8 bases between the two ends. CDR1 is MNHEY and CDR2 is SVGEGT in the germline V gene. The CDR3 protein is CASSYGNPEQYF. Written as DNA, the CDR3 is TGTGCCAGCAGTTACGGGAATCCCGAGCAGTACTTC.

This clonotype came up a few times. The genes are TRBV15 and TRBJ2-7, with 11 bases fitting TRBD2. The germline CDR1 and CDR2 sequences are LNHNV and YYDKDF (reference sequence). The junction had 6 bases not matched to a gene; V was cut back by 3 bases and J by 5 bases. The CDR3 spans 15 residues. CDR3 in amino acids: CATSSSGRAGNEQYF. The CDR3 bases are TGTGCCACCAGCAGTAGCGGGAGGGCCGGCAACGAGCAGTACTTC. Using reference TRBV15 and TRBJ2-7 for the parts outside the CDR3, the full variable domain is DAMVIQNPRYQVTQFGKPVTLSCSQTLNHNVMYWYQQKSSQAPKLLFHYYDKDFNNEADTPDNFQSRRPNTSFCFLDIRSPGLGDTAMYLCATSSSGRAGNEQYFGPGTRLTVT.

The chain uses TRBV20-1 and TRBJ2-7, with 7 bases lining up with TRBD1. This CDR3 has 14 amino acids. V shed 4 bases, J shed 2 bases, and the junction held 8 bases outside the gene matches. CDR1 is DFQATT and CDR2 is SNEGSKA in the germline V gene (reference sequence). This chain's CDR3 is CSATRDSQPYEQYF. CDR3 DNA sequence: TGCAGTGCTACCCGGGACAGCCAACCCTACGAGCAGTACTTC.

The CDR3 DNA follows: TGTGCCAGCTCACTGGATAGAGGACGGACCTACGAGCAGTACTTC. Translation gives CASSLDRGRTYEQYF. This rearrangement joins TRBV18 to TRBJ2-7, with unresolved D. Trimming shortened V by 4 bases and J by 2 bases, and 15 bases separated the two germline ends. CDR1 is KGHSH and CDR2 is LQKENI in the germline V gene. The length of the CDR3 is 15 residues.